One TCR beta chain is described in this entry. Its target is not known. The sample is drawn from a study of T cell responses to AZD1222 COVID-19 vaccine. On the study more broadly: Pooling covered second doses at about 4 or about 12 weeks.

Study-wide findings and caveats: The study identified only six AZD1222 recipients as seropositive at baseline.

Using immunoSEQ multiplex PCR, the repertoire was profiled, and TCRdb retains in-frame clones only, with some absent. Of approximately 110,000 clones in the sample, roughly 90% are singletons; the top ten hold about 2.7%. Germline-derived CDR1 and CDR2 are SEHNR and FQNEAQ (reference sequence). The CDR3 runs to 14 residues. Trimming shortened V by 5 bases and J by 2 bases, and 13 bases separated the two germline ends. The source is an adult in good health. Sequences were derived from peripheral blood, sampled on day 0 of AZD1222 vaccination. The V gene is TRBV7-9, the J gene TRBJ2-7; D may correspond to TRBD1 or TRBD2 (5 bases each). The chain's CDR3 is CASSRGTNPYEQYF. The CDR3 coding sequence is TGTGCCAGCAGCCGAGGGACCAACCCCTACGAGCAGTACTTC.